The present TCR beta chain was sequenced within a study of shared clonotypes between healthy human individuals. About the research overall: The composition of the donors was a couple of women and three men aged 18 to 49. Each donor contributed plates that comprised three CD4 naive, three CD4 memory, two CD8 naive and one CD8 memory.

Notes on this clone: Its antigen is not identified.

The CDR3 is 14 residues long. The V end lost 4 bases, the J end lost 4 bases, and 12 bases lay between the germline ends. Germline CDR1 is SGHNT and CDR2 is YYREEE (reference sequence). The study, taken as a whole, reports: Generation probabilities were higher for clonotypes shared across all four sorted-subset donors than for unshared ones.

Healthy adults negative for HIV, lacking recent acute infections or vaccinations, served as donors. Libraries were prepared by immunoSEQ multiplex PCR; TCRdb keeps only in-frame clonotypes and omits some of them. The data contain about 2 million clones, roughly 96% of them singletons. The receptor was derived from a man aged 18 to 29 in good health. The chain carries TRBV5-4 and TRBJ2-1, with D possibly matching TRBD2 (5 bases). Source material: naive CD4+ T cells sorted from blood. Described subset: CD45RA+ positively selected. The CDR3 is CASSPDAGYNEQFF. CDR3 nucleotide sequence: TGTGCCAGCAGCCCGGACGCGGGTTACAATGAGCAGTTCTTC.